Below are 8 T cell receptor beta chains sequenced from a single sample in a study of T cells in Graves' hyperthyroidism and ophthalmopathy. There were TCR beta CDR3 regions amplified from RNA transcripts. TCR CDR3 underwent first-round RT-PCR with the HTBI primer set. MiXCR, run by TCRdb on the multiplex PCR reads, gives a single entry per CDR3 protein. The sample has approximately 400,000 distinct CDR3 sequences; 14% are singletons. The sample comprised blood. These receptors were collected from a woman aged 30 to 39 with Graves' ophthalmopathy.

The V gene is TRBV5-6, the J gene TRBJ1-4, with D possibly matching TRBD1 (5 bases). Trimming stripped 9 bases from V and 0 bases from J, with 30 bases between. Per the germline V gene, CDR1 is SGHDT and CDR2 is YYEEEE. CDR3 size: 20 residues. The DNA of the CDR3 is TGTGCCAATGGGTCAGGTCGGGGGAACTGGGGCCGGGCAACTAATGAAAAACTGTTTTTT. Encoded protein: CANGSGRGNWGRATNEKLFF.

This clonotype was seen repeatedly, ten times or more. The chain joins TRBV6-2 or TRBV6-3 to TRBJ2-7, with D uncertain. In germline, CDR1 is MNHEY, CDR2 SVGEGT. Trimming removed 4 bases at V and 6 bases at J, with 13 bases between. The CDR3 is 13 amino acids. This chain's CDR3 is CASSWAFRSEQYF. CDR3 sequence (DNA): TGTGCCAGCAGTTGGGCCTTTAGGAGCGAGCAGTACTTC.

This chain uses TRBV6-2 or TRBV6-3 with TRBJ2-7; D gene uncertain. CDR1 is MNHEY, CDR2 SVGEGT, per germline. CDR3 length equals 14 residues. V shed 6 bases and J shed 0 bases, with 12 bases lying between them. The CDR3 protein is CASRPRLLSYEQYF. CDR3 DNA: TGTGCCAGCAGACCCAGGTTACTCTCCTACGAGCAGTACTTC.

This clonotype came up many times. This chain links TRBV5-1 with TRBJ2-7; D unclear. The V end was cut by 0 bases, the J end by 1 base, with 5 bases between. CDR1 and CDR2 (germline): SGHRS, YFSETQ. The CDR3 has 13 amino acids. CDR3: CASSLARSYEQYF. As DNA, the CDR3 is TGCGCCAGCAGCTTGGCCAGGTCCTACGAGCAGTACTTC.

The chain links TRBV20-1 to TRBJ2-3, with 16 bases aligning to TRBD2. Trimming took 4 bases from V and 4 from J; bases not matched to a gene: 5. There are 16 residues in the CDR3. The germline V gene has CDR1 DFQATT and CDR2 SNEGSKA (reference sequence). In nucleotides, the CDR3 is TGCAGTGCTACCGGGACTAGCGGGGGGGCAGCAGATACGCAGTATTTT. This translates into CSATGTSGGAADTQYF.

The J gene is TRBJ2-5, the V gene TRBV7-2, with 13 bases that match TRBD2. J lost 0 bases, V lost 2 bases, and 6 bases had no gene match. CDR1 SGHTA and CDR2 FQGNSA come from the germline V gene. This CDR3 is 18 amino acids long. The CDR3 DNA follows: TGTGCCAGCAGCTTATCGACTAGCGGGGGGCCGTACCAAGAGACCCAGTACTTC. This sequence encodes CASSLSTSGGPYQETQYF.

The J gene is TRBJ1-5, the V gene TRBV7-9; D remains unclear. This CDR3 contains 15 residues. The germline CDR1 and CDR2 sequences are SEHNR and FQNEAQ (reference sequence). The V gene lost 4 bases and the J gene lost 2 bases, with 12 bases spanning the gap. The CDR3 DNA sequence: TGTGCCAGCAGCTCGGAGGGATGGGGCAATCAGCCCCAGCATTTT. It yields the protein CASSSEGWGNQPQHF.

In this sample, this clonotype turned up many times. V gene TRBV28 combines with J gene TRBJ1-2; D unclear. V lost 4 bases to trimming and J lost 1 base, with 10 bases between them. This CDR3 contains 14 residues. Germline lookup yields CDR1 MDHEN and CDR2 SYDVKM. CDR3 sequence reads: CASSSPRGNYGYTF. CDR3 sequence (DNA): TGTGCCAGCAGTTCTCCCAGAGGTAACTATGGCTACACCTTC.